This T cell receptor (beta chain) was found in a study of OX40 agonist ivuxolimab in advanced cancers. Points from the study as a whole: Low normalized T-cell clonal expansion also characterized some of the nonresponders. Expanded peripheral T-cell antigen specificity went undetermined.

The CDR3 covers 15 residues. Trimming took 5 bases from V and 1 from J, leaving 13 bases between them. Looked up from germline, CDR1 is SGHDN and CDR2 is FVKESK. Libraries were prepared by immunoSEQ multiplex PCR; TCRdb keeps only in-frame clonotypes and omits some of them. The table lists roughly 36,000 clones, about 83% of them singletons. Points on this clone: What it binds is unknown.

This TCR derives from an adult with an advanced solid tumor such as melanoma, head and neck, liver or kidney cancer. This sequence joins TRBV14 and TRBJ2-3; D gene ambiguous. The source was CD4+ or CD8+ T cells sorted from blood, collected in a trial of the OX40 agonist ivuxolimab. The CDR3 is CASSYRARGTDTQYF. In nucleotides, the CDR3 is TGTGCCAGCAGCTATCGGGCACGTGGCACAGATACGCAGTATTTT. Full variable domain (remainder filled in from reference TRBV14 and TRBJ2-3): EAGVTQFPSHSVIEKGQTVTLRCDPISGHDNLYWYRRVMGKEIKFLLHFVKESKQDESGMPNNRFLAERTGGTYSTLKVQPAELEDSGVYFCASSYRARGTDTQYFGPGTRLTVL.